These 8 T cell receptor beta chains were sequenced from one sample in a study of T cell changes during pregnancy in multiple sclerosis. TCRdb keeps only in-frame clones here, not all; method: immunoSEQ multiplex PCR. The sample lists tens of thousands of clones; approximately 91% were seen once. This specimen consisted of peripheral blood, obtained in the second trimester of pregnancy. These receptors came from a female donor in good health, enrolled as a control in a pregnancy study.

The chain uses TRBV9 and TRBJ1-1, with 9 nucleotides matching TRBD1. From germline, CDR1 is SGDLS and CDR2 YYNGEE. The J segment lost 4 bases and the V segment lost 3 bases, leaving 7 bases of the junction unmatched. This CDR3 is built from 15 residues. The CDR3 sequence: CASSARTGVGTEAFF. The CDR3 DNA follows: TGTGCCAGCAGCGCTCGGACAGGGGTTGGCACTGAAGCTTTCTTT.

The gene calls are TRBV7-3 and TRBJ2-1; 11 bases are a match to TRBD2. The J segment lost 4 bases and the V segment lost 1 base, leaving 9 bases of the junction unmatched. The CDR3 is made up of 18 amino acids. Germline values: CDR1 SGHTA, CDR2 FQGTGA. The CDR3 reads CASSLKASGGFSYNEQFF. Written as DNA, the CDR3 is TGTGCCAGCAGCTTAAAGGCTAGCGGGGGGTTCTCGTACAATGAGCAGTTCTTC.

V gene TRBV2 combines with J gene TRBJ1-5, with TRBD1 identical over 9 bases. CDR3 length equals 17 residues. Unmatched junction bases numbered 3, after V lost 0 bases and J lost 0 bases. The V gene's germline CDR1 is SNHLY and CDR2 FYNNEI. The CDR3 nucleotides read TGTGCCAGCAGTGAAGCGGGGACAGGGAATAGCAATCAGCCCCAGCATTTT. Translation: CASSEAGTGNSNQPQHF.

The chain carries TRBV9 and TRBJ2-6, with D maybe TRBD2 (5 bases). Trimming pared 3 bases from V and 0 bases from J, leaving 19 bases between. Germline-derived CDR1 and CDR2 are SGDLS and YYNGEE. The CDR3 loop spans 19 amino acids. CDR3 DNA sequence: TGTGCCAGCAGCGACCCCCGGTGGACTGCCAGCTCTGGGGCCAACGTCCTGACTTTC. The encoded protein is CASSDPRWTASSGANVLTF.

The chain carries TRBV2 and TRBJ2-3, with a tentative D call TRBD1 (5 bases). Trimming took off 2 bases at V and 5 bases at J, with 14 bases between the two ends. The germline gives CDR1 SNHLY, CDR2 FYNNEI. The CDR3 totals 15 residues. CDR3 loop: CASSETPTERDTQYF. In DNA form, the CDR3 reads TGTGCCAGCAGTGAAACCCCGACAGAGAGAGATACGCAGTATTTT.

V usage is TRBV6-4 and J usage is TRBJ2-7, with TRBD1 matching over 9 bases. J gave up 3 bases and V 7 bases, and 7 bases lay outside the gene matches. CDR1 MRHNA and CDR2 SNTAGT come from the germline V gene. The CDR3 runs 14 residues. CDR3 sequence reads: CASTPGQGYYEQYF. CDR3 nucleotide sequence: TGTGCCAGCACCCCGGGACAGGGCTACTACGAGCAGTACTTC.

This clone has a single count. The chain employs TRBV9 and TRBJ2-3; D ambiguous. Per germline, CDR1 SGDLS and CDR2 YYNGEE. V was clipped by 3 bases and J by 6 bases, with 17 bases between them. The CDR3 totals 15 residues. The CDR3 is CASSAGDIARDTQYF. The CDR3 region has the DNA TGTGCCAGCAGCGCCGGAGATATCGCCCGGGATACGCAGTATTTT. Variable domain in full (rest from reference TRBV9 and TRBJ2-3): DSGVTQTPKHLITATGQRVTLRCSPRSGDLSVYWYQQSLDQGLQFLIQYYNGEERAKGNILERFSAQQFPDLHSELNLSSLELGDSALYFCASSAGDIARDTQYFGPGTRLTVL.

The rearrangement joins TRBV5-4 to TRBJ2-3; 11 bases line up with TRBD1. Germline-derived CDR1 and CDR2 are SGHNT and YYREEE (reference sequence). This CDR3 contains 16 residues. The V gene end was trimmed by 4 bases and the J gene end by 2 bases; junction bases not matched to a gene: 6. The CDR3 here is CASSERDRGFTDTQYF. The CDR3 coding sequence is TGTGCCAGCAGCGAGAGGGACAGGGGGTTCACAGATACGCAGTATTTT.